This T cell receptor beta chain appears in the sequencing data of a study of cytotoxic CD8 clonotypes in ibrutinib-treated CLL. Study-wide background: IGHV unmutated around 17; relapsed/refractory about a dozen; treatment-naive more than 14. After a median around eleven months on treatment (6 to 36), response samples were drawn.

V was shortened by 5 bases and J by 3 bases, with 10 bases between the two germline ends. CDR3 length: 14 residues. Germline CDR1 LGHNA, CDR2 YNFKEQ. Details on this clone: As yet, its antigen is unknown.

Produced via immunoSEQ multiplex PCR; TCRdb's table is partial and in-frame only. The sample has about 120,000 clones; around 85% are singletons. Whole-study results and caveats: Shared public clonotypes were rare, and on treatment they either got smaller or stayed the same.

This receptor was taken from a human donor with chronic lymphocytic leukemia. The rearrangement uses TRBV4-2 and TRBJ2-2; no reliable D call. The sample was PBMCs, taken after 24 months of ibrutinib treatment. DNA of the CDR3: TGTGCCAGCAGCGGCCAGTCGGACACCGGGGAGCTGTTTTTT. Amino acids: CASSGQSDTGELFF.